This T cell receptor beta chain was captured by sequencing in a study of graft-versus-host responses after intestinal transplantation (TCRdb year 2021). In terms of the full investigation: Multivisceral, liver-intestinal, or isolated intestinal transplants were received by the recipients. Rather than being sequenced by the commercial service, samples from a few later patients were sequenced in-house on an Illumina MiSeq and processed with MiXCR. A peak of at least 4% donor T cells among recipient peripheral blood mononuclear cells was the definition used for donor T cell macrochimerism. After intestinal transplantation, graft-versus-host and host-versus-graft alloreactive T cell clones in the graft, circulation and bone marrow were tracked using bulk TCR-beta CDR3 sequencing. The cohort enrolled around 25 intestinal transplant recipients including one retransplant, and a few patients lacking pretransplant specimens were excluded. Alloreactive clones were identified by sequencing pre-transplant mixed lymphocyte reaction products and comparing these products with unstimulated pre-transplant donor and recipient T cells. Every recipient was given anti-thymocyte globulin induction, followed by approximately 3 years of maintenance tacrolimus and steroids. What the work shows at the level of the full study, not this receptor alone: Conclusions were limited by the relatively low number and heterogeneity of intestinal transplant patients. GvH clones were found in recipient bone marrow, and some of the GvH clones appeared earlier in ileal mucosa or blood, which is consistent with an intestinal mucosal origin. Early after transplant, declines in HvG clones were associated with peak levels of circulating GvH clones. High GvH to HvG T cell clonal ratios were observed in the allografts of patients with donor T cell macrochimerism.

Library generation was performed with the immunoSEQ multiplex PCR assay. For most patients, genomic DNA was isolated using the Qiagen DNeasy Blood and Tissue Kit and was shipped frozen to Adaptive Biotechnologies for TCR sequencing. Adaptive Biotechnologies carried out high-throughput TCR-beta CDR3 sequencing of genomic DNA for most patients. Under the source paper's analysis protocol: TCR sequencing data were retrieved from Adaptive's ImmunoSEQ software for 15 to 20 patients, whereas a few other patients were processed with MiXCR and VDJtools. To correct CD4 versus CD8 sorting errors, any sequence found in both subsets at a frequency ratio below 5:1 was removed. CDR3 nucleotide sequences shared between donor and recipient were removed because their origin could not be assigned. At least 2-fold expansion over unstimulated cells and a minimum CFSE-low frequency of 0.002% (template counts) or 0.001% (read counts) were required for clones to be classified as alloreactive. Clones were considered mappable if detected in sequenced pre-transplant spleen, lymph node, or MLR CFSE-low populations of the donor or recipient. Cumulative frequency of alloreactive clones was calculated as a percentage of all sequences weighted by copy number. The table comes from immuneACCESS by way of TCRdb, which keeps in-frame sequences with V and J called. Part of the clones is missing from these tables; in studies checked, under half for an unresolved V gene and the rest for unknown reasons. V and J calls and clone size follow that table, whereas D and trimming were derived from the DNA. The sample yields some 100,000 clones; around 93% were counted once. In total, the top ten clones hold about 0.062% of the sample.

A few counts support this clone. Its antigen remains unidentified. Nothing much larger sits one base from this clone, and base qualities are not available. V and J are truncated by 0 bases and 4 bases respectively, leaving an intervening sequence of 9 bases. The CDR3 covers 14 residues, taking in both the cysteine and the phenylalanine. Kept here is only the CDR3 DNA, which spans 42 bases and is read in frame from base 1. CDR1 and CDR2, per the germline V gene, are MRHNA and SNTAGT. The sample's time point, from its label and the paper: cells obtained before transplantation from donor or recipient. CD3+CD4+ and CD3+CD8+ populations were FACS-sorted from unstimulated pre-transplant donor and recipient cells taken from spleen or lymph nodes.

The chain employs TRBV6-4 and TRBJ1-1; no D segment can be confidently identified. The sequencing used unstimulated CD8+ T cells sorted from spleen or lymph node cells, collected before transplant. The receptor comes from a human donor who was the organ donor for an intestinal transplant. The CDR3 protein is CASSDSQESTEAFF. The DNA reads TGTGCCAGCAGTGACTCGCAGGAAAGCACTGAAGCTTTCTTT.